This entry lists 22 T cell receptor beta chains sequenced from one sample in a study of early T cells in non-severe SARS-CoV-2 infection. TCRdb re-called the 5' RACE reads with MiXCR, one entry per CDR3 protein. The data contain tens of thousands of distinct CDR3 sequences, approximately 9.2% of them singletons. This specimen consisted of whole blood, obtained at baseline. These receptors were collected from an adult who was a healthcare worker with PCR-confirmed SARS-CoV-2 infection or an uninfected control (not recorded which).

The sample holds a few counts of this clonotype. V usage is TRBV7-9 and J usage is TRBJ2-2; D ambiguous. From germline, CDR1 is SEHNR and CDR2 FQNEAQ (reference sequence). Deletions cut 5 bases from V and 5 bases from J, with 9 bases between. The CDR3 runs 13 residues. This chain's CDR3 is CASSKDGTGELFF. For the CDR3, the DNA is TGTGCCAGCAGCAAGGACGGAACCGGGGAGCTGTTTTTT.

This clonotype was picked up a small number of times. This chain connects TRBV7-2 to TRBJ1-6; TRBD1 aligns across 7 bases. Trimming removed 6 bases from V and 3 bases from J; junction bases left unmatched: 8. This CDR3 is 16 amino acids long. Germline CDR1 reads SGHTA; CDR2 reads FQGNSA. The CDR3 coding sequence is TGTGCCAGCAGTCCCGACAGGGCCCGCTATAATTCACCCCTCCACTTT. It codes for CASSPDRARYNSPLHF.

This clonotype was counted a few times. V usage is TRBV12-3 or TRBV12-4 and J usage is TRBJ1-1; 8 bases are a match to TRBD1. The J segment lost 0 bases and the V segment lost 4 bases, leaving 7 bases of the junction unmatched. This CDR3 is 16 amino acids long. CDR3: CASSYRTGYMNTEAFF. The CDR3 nucleotides are TGTGCCAGCAGTTACCGGACAGGGTATATGAACACTGAAGCTTTCTTT.

This chain links TRBV20-1 with TRBJ2-3; the match to TRBD2 covers 8 bases. The CDR3 sequence is 16 residues long. Trimming took 5 bases from V and 0 from J; bases not matched to a gene: 10. Germline assignment: CDR1 DFQATT and CDR2 SNEGSKA (reference sequence). The CDR3 DNA follows: TGCAGTGCTTTTATGGGCGGGGGGATTAGCACAGATACGCAGTATTTT. Translated, it gives CSAFMGGGISTDTQYF.

Note on this clonotype: Being one base from a much bigger clone, this may be a read error. The chain combines TRBV6-5 with TRBJ2-5; 9 bases are a match to TRBD1. The CDR3 covers 13 residues. Germline CDR1 reads MNHEY; CDR2 reads SVGAGI. With 6 bases clipped from V and 9 bases from J, the junction kept 8 bases outside the gene matches. As DNA, the CDR3 is TGTGCCAGCAGGGGACAGGGCACGGAGTCCCAGTACTTC. It encodes CASRGQGTESQYF.

This clonotype was counted a few times. The chain joins TRBV29-1 to TRBJ2-7; 7 bases match TRBD1. V lost 5 bases to trimming and J lost 3 bases; unmatched junction nucleotides: 7. Per germline, CDR1 SQVTM and CDR2 ANQGSEA. This CDR3 spans 13 amino acids. CDR3 in amino acids: CSVRDSYNYEQYF. The CDR3 coding sequence is TGCAGCGTTCGGGACAGTTATAACTACGAGCAGTACTTC.

This clonotype was recorded many times. This chain connects TRBV3-1 to TRBJ2-1; D unresolved. Germline CDR1 and CDR2: LGHDT and YNNKEL (reference sequence). Trimming left V 3 bases short and J 10 bases short, with 10 bases between. This CDR3 has 12 amino acids. The CDR3 sequence: CASSHLAEEQFF. In DNA form, the CDR3 reads TGTGCCAGCAGCCACCTTGCTGAGGAGCAGTTCTTC.

This clonotype was counted many times. The rearrangement links TRBV7-2 to TRBJ2-7, with D hard to call. Deletions cut 4 bases from V and 3 bases from J, with 10 bases between. The length of the CDR3 is 13 residues. Germline loops: CDR1 SGHTA, CDR2 FQGNSA. CDR3 in amino acids: CASSSGPFYEQYF. The DNA for the CDR3 is TGTGCCAGCAGCTCCGGACCATTCTACGAGCAGTACTTC.

In its sample, this clonotype was seen a few times. The CDR3 is CASSYTPGTLSYEQYF. The CDR3 region has the DNA TGTGCCAGCAGTTACACCCCCGGGACGCTGTCCTACGAGCAGTACTTC. This chain uses TRBV6-5 with TRBJ2-7, with D perhaps assigned TRBD1 or TRBD2 (5 bases each). The CDR3 spans 16 residues. V was cut by 2 bases and J by 1 base, with 15 bases left in between. Germline-derived CDR1 and CDR2 are MNHEY and SVGAGI.

This clonotype was observed a few times. The rearrangement uses TRBV6-6 and TRBJ1-2; D unresolved. The V end was cut by 5 bases, the J end by 4 bases, with 11 bases between. Germline V gives CDR1 MNHNY, CDR2 SVGAGI (reference sequence). The CDR3 contains 13 residues. CDR3 coding DNA: TGTGCCAGCAGTCCCGACCCCAGCTATGGCTACACCTTC. Encoded protein: CASSPDPSYGYTF.

The chain recombines TRBV5-1 with TRBJ2-6, with 8 bases that match TRBD2. Losses at the gene ends were 5 bases for V and 0 bases for J; bases not matched to a gene: 13. This CDR3 is 19 amino acids long. The germline V gene has CDR1 SGHRS and CDR2 YFSETQ. CDR3: CASSDPGGGFSSGANVLTF. The CDR3 coding sequence is TGCGCCAGCAGTGACCCGGGAGGGGGTTTTAGCTCTGGGGCCAACGTCCTGACTTTC.

This clonotype turned up a few times. The chain carries TRBV10-3 and TRBJ2-1; D is unresolved. This CDR3 contains 11 residues. Germline loops: CDR1 ENHRY, CDR2 SYGVKD. Trimming cost V 7 bases and J 9 bases, with 10 bases left between them. The CDR3 nucleotides are TGTGCCATCAAATCGGGCGGTGAGCAGTTCTTC. Its translation is CAIKSGGEQFF.

This clonotype was counted ten times or more. The CDR3 here is CASSLVVLSGANVLTF. CDR3 nucleotide sequence: TGTGCCAGCAGCTTGGTGGTGCTTTCTGGGGCCAACGTCCTGACTTTC. The chain is built from TRBV5-5 and TRBJ2-6; D is uncertain. The ends were cut back, 0 bases at V and 1 base at J, with 8 bases in the middle. Germline CDR1 reads SGHKS; CDR2 reads YYEKEE (reference sequence). This CDR3 contains 16 residues. Filled out from reference TRBV5-5 and TRBJ2-6, the complete variable domain reads DAGVTQSPTHLIKTRGQQVTLRCSPISGHKSVSWYQQVLGQGPQFIFQYYEKEERGRGNFPDRFSARQFPNYSSELNVNALLLGDSALYLCASSLVVLSGANVLTFGAGSRLTVL.

This clonotype was observed a few times. V is TRBV5-6 and J is TRBJ1-2; D is uncertain. V dropped 4 bases and J dropped 5 bases, with 15 bases sitting between them. CDR1 and CDR2 from the germline V gene are SGHDT and YYEEEE. This CDR3 has 14 residues. CDR3 sequence (DNA): TGTGCCAGCAGCCAGGAGGCGGGCCGGTATGGCTACACCTTC. It encodes CASSQEAGRYGYTF. Drawing the rest from reference TRBV5-6 and TRBJ1-2, the complete variable domain is DAGVTQSPTHLIKTRGQQVTLRCSPKSGHDTVSWYQQALGQGPQFIFQYYEEEERQRGNFPDRFSGHQFPNYSSELNVNALLLGDSALYLCASSQEAGRYGYTFGSGTRLTVV.

This clonotype was observed a handful of times. The CDR3 coding sequence is TGCAGTGCTAGCCTCAACAGGGGGGGCACTGAAGCTTTCTTT. This sequence encodes CSASLNRGGTEAFF. This chain links TRBV20-1 with TRBJ1-1; 8 nucleotides align to TRBD1. In germline, CDR1 is DFQATT, CDR2 SNEGSKA (reference sequence). Losses at the gene ends were 3 bases for V and 4 bases for J; bases not matched to a gene: 7. The length of the CDR3 is 14 residues.

On this clonotype itself: It may be a read error: a sequence one base away is much more abundant. V is TRBV6-5 and J is TRBJ1-5; D call uncertain. Germline lookup yields CDR1 MNHEY and CDR2 SVGAGI. The CDR3 is 13 amino acids. Trimming took off 2 bases at V and 4 bases at J, with 6 bases between the two ends. The CDR3 sequence: CASSYGRNQPQHF. The CDR3 DNA follows: TGTGCCAGCAGTTACGGACGGAATCAGCCCCAGCATTTT.

This clonotype has ten or more counts. The rearrangement links TRBV6-6 to TRBJ2-1; D unclear. CDR3 size: 16 residues. V lost 6 bases to trimming and J lost 6 bases, with 21 bases between them. CDR1 is MNHNY, CDR2 SVGAGI, per germline (reference sequence). CDR3 amino acids: CASSRKLANSANEQFF. CDR3 nucleotides: TGTGCCAGCAGCCGAAAATTGGCAAATTCGGCCAATGAGCAGTTCTTC.

Only a few counts were recorded for this clonotype. The junction shows a germline mismatch at one end, possibly a read error. This chain uses TRBV7-7 with TRBJ2-1, with 8 positions matching TRBD2. The CDR3 spans 16 residues. The germline gives CDR1 SSHAT, CDR2 FNYEAQ (reference sequence). CDR3 sequence reads: CASSPLTGGSYNEQFF. Here the CDR3 DNA reads TGTGCTAGCAGCCCTCTGACGGGAGGGTCCTACAATGAGCAGTTCTTC.

V is TRBV9 and J is TRBJ2-2; possibly TRBD2 for D (5 bases). V dropped 0 bases and J dropped 5 bases, with 8 bases sitting between them. Germline values: CDR1 SGDLS, CDR2 YYNGEE. The CDR3 contains 14 residues. This CDR3 is CASSVGTGTGELFF. CDR3 in DNA: TGTGCCAGCAGCGTAGGAACGGGGACCGGGGAGCTGTTTTTT.

Only a few counts were recorded for this clonotype. The chain couples TRBV7-9 to TRBJ1-2; D is undetermined. Germline-derived CDR1 and CDR2 are SEHNR and FQNEAQ (reference sequence). Trimming left V 3 bases short and J 1 base short, with 9 bases between. The CDR3 consists of 14 residues. In DNA, the CDR3 is TGTGCCAGCAGCTTCTACCGGAATAACTATGGCTACACCTTC. It yields the protein CASSFYRNNYGYTF.

This clonotype has just one count. The chain recombines TRBV18 with TRBJ2-7; 7 bases line up with TRBD1. The germline gives CDR1 KGHSH, CDR2 LQKENI. The junction had 6 bases not matched to a gene; V was cut back by 3 bases and J by 1 base. The CDR3 runs to 15 residues. The CDR3 protein is CASSPEWDSSYEQYF. CDR3 DNA: TGTGCCAGCTCACCCGAATGGGACAGTTCCTACGAGCAGTACTTC.

This clonotype has only a few counts. The chain is built from TRBV7-9 and TRBJ2-1; D gene ambiguous. The V end lost 0 bases, the J end lost 8 bases, and 11 bases lay between the germline ends. The CDR3 sequence is 14 residues long. The germline V gene has CDR1 SEHNR and CDR2 FQNEAQ (reference sequence). DNA of the CDR3: TGTGCCAGCAGCTTAGCGACCGCTATGGATGAGCAGTTCTTC. It translates to CASSLATAMDEQFF.